One and the same sample provided the 30 T cell receptor beta chains below, sequenced in a study of shared clonotypes between healthy human individuals. Produced via immunoSEQ multiplex PCR; TCRdb's table is partial and in-frame only. This repertoire shows a few hundred thousand clones, around four fifths found once; its top ten account for about 10%. Sequenced: memory CD4+ T cells sorted from blood. As for subset: CD45RA-negative fraction. Every receptor here comes from a man aged 30 to 39 in good health.

The genes are TRBV9 and TRBJ2-1; 10 bases agree with TRBD1. The CDR3 contains 16 residues. Germline assignment: CDR1 SGDLS and CDR2 YYNGEE. The junction had 9 bases not matched to a gene; V was cut back by 3 bases and J by 6 bases. CDR3 amino acids: CASSALGTGVANEQFF. The CDR3 DNA reads as TGTGCCAGCAGCGCCCTCGGGACAGGGGTGGCCAATGAGCAGTTCTTC.

The gene calls are TRBV2 and TRBJ2-3; either TRBD1 or TRBD2 may supply D (5 bases each). The CDR3 extends over 15 amino acids. Per germline, CDR1 SNHLY and CDR2 FYNNEI. The V end was cut by 3 bases, the J end by 1 base, with 11 bases between. CDR3 loop: CASSESLGGTDTQYF. The CDR3 nucleotides are TGTGCCAGCAGTGAGAGTCTGGGGGGCACAGATACGCAGTATTTT.

The chain has TRBV5-8 and TRBJ2-7, with 15 bases that match TRBD2. This CDR3 comprises 19 residues. The V gene end was trimmed by 4 bases and the J gene end by 3 bases; junction bases not matched to a gene: 14. The V gene's germline CDR1 is SGHTS and CDR2 YDEGEE. CDR3 protein: CASSLTSGLAGGNRYEQYF. The CDR3 bases are TGTGCCAGCAGCCTTACCTCGGGACTAGCGGGAGGAAACCGCTACGAGCAGTACTTC.

The chain carries TRBV9 and TRBJ1-2; D not resolved. The V gene lost 3 bases and the J gene lost 7 bases, with 13 bases spanning the gap. Germline assignment: CDR1 SGDLS and CDR2 YYNGEE. CDR3 length: 13 residues. In DNA, the CDR3 is TGTGCCAGCAGCGCAGTGTCGGTGGGTGGCTACACCTTC. As protein: CASSAVSVGGYTF.

This clone was observed a handful of times. Within the sample, other DNA sequences also encode this same CDR3. This chain joins TRBV29-1 and TRBJ2-3, with D perhaps being TRBD1 or TRBD2 (5 bases each). Trimming shortened V by 1 base and J by 4 bases, and 12 bases separated the two germline ends. Per germline, CDR1 SQVTM and CDR2 ANQGSEA. This CDR3 region has 14 residues. The CDR3 protein is CSVEGGKGADTQYF. DNA of the CDR3: TGCAGCGTTGAAGGGGGGAAAGGGGCAGATACGCAGTATTTT.

There are a few counts of this clone. The chain links TRBV4-2 to TRBJ2-2, with D possibly being TRBD2 (6 bases). Germline-derived CDR1 and CDR2 are LGHNA and YNFKEQ. Deletions cut 0 bases from V and 5 bases from J, with 16 bases between. The CDR3 totals 17 residues. CDR3 sequence: CASSQEGTGVETGELFF. CDR3 nucleotides: TGTGCCAGCAGCCAAGAGGGTACGGGAGTCGAAACCGGGGAGCTGTTTTTT.

This sequence joins TRBV5-6 and TRBJ2-3, with 10 bases aligning to TRBD2. V was pared by 4 bases and J by 2 bases, with 4 bases of the junction left unmatched. The CDR3 has 15 amino acids. Germline V CDR1 and CDR2: SGHDT, YYEEEE. The DNA of the CDR3 is TGTGCCAGCAGCCCCCTAGCGGGGGCCACAGATACGCAGTATTTT. It translates to CASSPLAGATDTQYF.

The chain links TRBV25-1 to TRBJ2-7, with 10 positions matching TRBD2. Looked up from germline, CDR1 is MGHDK and CDR2 is SYGVNS. This CDR3 comprises 15 residues. V shed 8 bases and J 1 base; nucleotides not matched to a gene: 8. Written as DNA, the CDR3 is TGTGCCAGCGGAACTAGCGGGAAAGGATCCTACGAGCAGTACTTC. This codes for CASGTSGKGSYEQYF.

With respect to this clone: At one end the junction does not follow the germline gene, possibly because of a read error. This rearrangement joins TRBV19 to TRBJ1-5, with 9 nucleotides matching TRBD1. Per the germline V gene, CDR1 is LNHDA and CDR2 is SQIVND (reference sequence). CDR3 length: 13 residues. Here the CDR3 DNA reads TGTGCCAGTAGTATAACGGGGGGACAGGGACTGTATTTT. Its translation is CASSITGGQGLYF.

This chain links TRBV19 with TRBJ2-3; 7 nucleotides agree with TRBD1. This CDR3 contains 15 residues. CDR1 and CDR2 (germline): LNHDA, SQIVND (reference sequence). After removal of 4 bases from V and 4 bases from J, the junction contained 8 bases not matched to a gene. This chain's CDR3 is CASSTSGQPADTQYF. In DNA, the CDR3 is TGTGCCAGTAGTACCTCGGGACAGCCAGCAGATACGCAGTATTTT.

The chain is built from TRBV28 and TRBJ2-2; 11 bases line up with TRBD2. The CDR3 loop spans 16 amino acids. V lost 8 bases, J lost 0 bases, and 5 bases stayed unmatched. The germline CDR1 and CDR2 sequences are MDHEN and SYDVKM. The CDR3 DNA reads TGTGCCAGCGGCAAGGGACTAGCGGCGAACACCGGGGAGCTGTTTTTT. This sequence encodes CASGKGLAANTGELFF. Variable domain in full (rest from reference TRBV28 and TRBJ2-2): DVKVTQSSRYLVKRTGEKVFLECVQDMDHENMFWYRQDPGLGLRLIYFSYDVKMKEKGDIPEGYSVSREKKERFSLILESASTNQTSMYLCASGKGLAANTGELFFGEGSRLTVL.

This clone has only a few counts. Other DNA sequences in this specimen translate into the identical CDR3. This rearrangement joins TRBV2 to TRBJ1-1; D not certain. This CDR3 comprises 11 residues. V was cut by 7 bases and J by 0 bases, with 3 bases left in between. CDR1 SNHLY and CDR2 FYNNEI come from the germline V gene. The CDR3 loop is CASMLNTEAFF. The CDR3 coding sequence is TGTGCCAGCATGTTGAACACTGAAGCTTTCTTT.

DNA of the CDR3: TGTGCCAGCAGCGAGCGGCCAGCCTTCAATCAGCCCCAGCATTTT. Amino acids: CASSERPAFNQPQHF. The V call is TRBV14, the J call TRBJ1-5; D is unclear. Between the trimmed V and J ends, which lost 5 bases and 3 bases, there was a span of 14 bases. The germline gives CDR1 SGHDN, CDR2 FVKESK. The CDR3 runs 15 residues.

The chain is built from TRBV28 and TRBJ1-2, with D possibly matching TRBD1 (6 bases). With 3 bases removed from V and 6 bases from J, the gap between germline ends came to 14 bases. The CDR3 is made up of 14 amino acids. Germline V lookup: CDR1 MDHEN, CDR2 SYDVKM. The CDR3 spells CASSFSDRYDGYTF. DNA for the CDR3: TGTGCCAGCAGTTTCAGCGACAGGTATGATGGCTACACCTTC.

The chain is built from TRBV25-1 and TRBJ2-1, with D perhaps TRBD1 or TRBD2 (5 bases each). The CDR3 is 13 residues long. The germline V gene encodes CDR1 MGHDK and CDR2 SYGVNS. With 6 bases removed from V and 7 bases from J, the gap between germline ends came to 13 bases. CDR3 residues: CASRGTERNEQFF. CDR3 bases: TGTGCCAGCAGGGGGACCGAGCGGAATGAGCAGTTCTTC. The full variable domain, completed using reference TRBV25-1 and TRBJ2-1, is EADIYQTPRYLVIGTGKKITLECSQTMGHDKMYWYQQDPGMELHLIHYSYGVNSTEKGDLSSESTVSRIRTEHFPLTLESARPSHTSQYLCASRGTERNEQFFGPGTRLTVL.

The chain couples TRBV30 to TRBJ1-1, with D hard to call. The V gene lost 3 bases and the J gene lost 0 bases, with 8 bases spanning the gap. The germline gives CDR1 GTSNPN, CDR2 SVGIG (reference sequence). CDR3 length equals 13 residues. CDR3 amino acids: CAWSVTLNTEAFF. The CDR3 DNA sequence: TGTGCCTGGAGCGTAACATTGAACACTGAAGCTTTCTTT.

This clone was recorded only once. The V gene is TRBV9, the J gene TRBJ2-2; 10 bases map to TRBD2. Germline CDR1 and CDR2: SGDLS and YYNGEE. The CDR3 sequence is 15 residues long. The V gene end was trimmed by 3 bases and the J gene end by 11 bases; junction bases not matched to a gene: 10. CDR3: CASSAGLAVGPELFF. The CDR3 DNA reads TGTGCCAGCAGCGCCGGACTAGCGGTGGGCCCCGAGCTGTTTTTT.

This clone was detected ten times or more. V gene TRBV6-5 combines with J gene TRBJ2-3; D remains unclear. CDR3 length equals 12 residues. From germline, CDR1 is MNHEY and CDR2 SVGAGI. The V and J ends lost 5 bases and 3 bases respectively, with 6 bases between them. For the CDR3, the DNA is TGTGCCAGCAGTACTCAGACAGATACGCAGTATTTT. Translating gives CASSTQTDTQYF.

This clone was seen a handful of times. V gene TRBV5-1 combines with J gene TRBJ2-3; 11 nucleotides match TRBD2. The CDR3 is 18 amino acids. Germline loops: CDR1 SGHRS, CDR2 YFSETQ. Trimming at V came to 4 bases and at J to 9 bases, leaving 19 bases not matched to a gene. CDR3 DNA sequence: TGCGCCAGCAGCGACTATCCTAGCGGGAGGTCCGCAACCAGGACGCAGTATTTT. It yields the protein CASSDYPSGRSATRTQYF.

The rearrangement uses TRBV5-5 and TRBJ1-4; no definite D call. Germline V gene sequence: CDR1 SGHKS, CDR2 YYEKEE (reference sequence). The CDR3 covers 16 residues. Trimming took off 1 base at V and 1 base at J, with 11 bases between the two ends. DNA for the CDR3: TGTGCCAGCAGCTTGAGGGAAGCGGAAACTAATGAAAAACTGTTTTTT. Its translation is CASSLREAETNEKLFF.

The V and J genes are TRBV15 and TRBJ2-1; possible D gene TRBD2, 6 bases. Germline V lookup: CDR1 LNHNV, CDR2 YYDKDF (reference sequence). V gave up 2 bases and J gave up 15 bases, with 17 bases separating them. This CDR3 has 13 residues. This chain's CDR3 is CATSRQAGQIGFF. CDR3 DNA: TGTGCCACCAGCAGACAAGCGGGCCAAATCGGGTTCTTC.

This clone occurred a few times. The V call is TRBV5-6, the J call TRBJ1-5, with D possibly TRBD1 on 5 matching bases. V gave up 2 bases and J gave up 7 bases, with 13 bases separating them. Germline V gene data show CDR1 as SGHDT and CDR2 as YYEEEE. The CDR3 is 14 amino acids. DNA for the CDR3: TGTGCCAGCAGCTTTAGGGGTGAGTGGCAGCCCCAGCATTTT. Its translation is CASSFRGEWQPQHF.

The chain uses TRBV19 and TRBJ2-2; D is perhaps TRBD2 (6 bases). CDR1 and CDR2 from the germline V gene are LNHDA and SQIVND (reference sequence). The CDR3 length is 17 residues. Trimming stripped 5 bases from V and 1 base from J, with 17 bases between. Here the CDR3 reads CASSPRSGSGNTGELFF. The CDR3 DNA reads as TGTGCCAGTAGTCCCCGTTCGGGTAGCGGGAACACCGGGGAGCTGTTTTTT.

The sample holds many counts of this clone. The CDR3 spells CASSLGTGKRYEQYF. The CDR3 bases are TGTGCCAGCAGCTTGGGGACAGGGAAACGGTACGAGCAGTACTTC. V usage is TRBV7-8 and J usage is TRBJ2-7, with 9 bases identical to TRBD1. Germline CDR1 is SGHVS and CDR2 is FQNEAQ. The V segment lost 3 bases and the J segment 4 bases; nucleotides outside the gene matches: 7. CDR3 size: 15 residues.

This clone was seen a handful of times. DNA of the CDR3: TGTGCCAGCAGCGTATCAGCGGGAGGGCCCACAGATACGCAGTATTTT. It specifies CASSVSAGGPTDTQYF. The rearrangement uses TRBV9 and TRBJ2-3; 10 bases map to TRBD2. CDR1 and CDR2 (germline): SGDLS, YYNGEE. This CDR3 spans 16 amino acids. Germline trimming cut 1 base from V and 2 bases from J; bases unmatched to any gene: 4.

There are a few counts of this clone. The gene calls are TRBV19 and TRBJ1-2; D remains ambiguous. The CDR3 covers 13 residues. Germline V gives CDR1 LNHDA, CDR2 SQIVND (reference sequence). V was shortened by 2 bases and J by 6 bases, with 10 bases between the two germline ends. In DNA form, the CDR3 reads TGTGCCAGTAGTATAATCATCTCGGATGGCTACACCTTC. It yields the protein CASSIIISDGYTF.

The chain has TRBV14 and TRBJ2-7; TRBD2 aligns across 14 bases. V was pared by 4 bases and J by 3 bases, with 8 bases of the junction left unmatched. The CDR3 is made up of 17 amino acids. Germline V gives CDR1 SGHDN, CDR2 FVKESK. The CDR3 spells CASSPTGTSGSGYEQYF. The CDR3 region has the DNA TGTGCCAGCAGCCCCACCGGGACTAGCGGGAGCGGCTACGAGCAGTACTTC.

The rearrangement uses TRBV7-9 and TRBJ1-5; no reliable D call. V was pared by 2 bases and J by 10 bases, with 9 bases between. The CDR3 is 12 amino acids. The V gene's germline CDR1 is SEHNR and CDR2 FQNEAQ (reference sequence). The CDR3 DNA follows: TGTGCCAGCAGCTTAACTTCTGGCCCCCAGCATTTT. Translation: CASSLTSGPQHF.

This clone has just one count. The chain joins TRBV29-1 to TRBJ2-1; no clear D gene. The CDR3 contains 12 residues. In germline, CDR1 is SQVTM, CDR2 ANQGSEA. CDR3 residues: CSSLRNSNEQFF. The CDR3 nucleotides read TGCAGTTCGTTAAGGAACTCCAATGAGCAGTTCTTC.

This clone appeared a few times. J is TRBJ1-1 and V is TRBV5-4; 8 bases match TRBD1. CDR1 is SGHNT and CDR2 is YYREEE in the germline V gene (reference sequence). V lost 4 bases, J lost 5 bases, and 7 bases stayed unmatched. The CDR3 is made up of 14 amino acids. CDR3 in DNA: TGTGCCAGCAGCCGAGACAGGGGTGGAACTGAAGCTTTCTTT. Amino acids: CASSRDRGGTEAFF.